The entry that follows covers one TCR beta chain sequence. Its target is unknown. Documented time point: naive CD8 control sorted from an acute-time-point sample. Donors were people who inject drugs, followed every 3 months. The data were obtained in a study of CD8 T cells in acute hepatitis C reinfection. About the research overall: CD8+ T cells recognizing the HCV NS3-1073 epitope were profiled acutely and after viral clearance.

Findings and caveats of the study: Diversity was high, without significant differences between resolver and chronic groups. Regardless of outcome, 10 to 15 public clonotypes appeared, one using V04-02/J02-02.

The data were produced by immunoSEQ multiplex PCR, yet TCRdb's version contains in-frame clones alone and is incomplete. This table has about 38,000 clones, roughly 85% appearing once. Germline CDR1 is LNHNV and CDR2 is YYDKDF (reference sequence). The CDR3 sequence is 13 residues long. V dropped 3 bases and J dropped 8; count of bases not matched to a gene: 2. The receptor's source is a woman aged 18-29 years who spontaneously cleared hepatitis C infection. This chain links TRBV15 with TRBJ2-4; 9 bases map to TRBD1. Sequencing was performed on naive CD8+ T cells from PBMCs. CDR3 amino acids: CATSRDRGYIQYF. The CDR3 DNA reads TGTGCCACCAGCAGGGACAGGGGATACATTCAGTACTTC.